This T cell receptor (beta chain) was observed in a study of spatial heterogeneity in lung cancer. Findings of the study overall: It was found that expanded intratumoral alpha and beta TCR counts tracked tumor mutation counts.

This clonotype was detected many times. What it recognizes is unknown. With the library built for alpha chains, this beta chain is off target and its frequency is not meaningful. Time point denoted: sample taken at primary tumor resection. The roughly 68 donors had untreated early-stage non-small cell lung cancer. The CDR3 has 16 amino acids. Germline CDR1 and CDR2: KGHSH and LQKENI. Trimming removed 3 bases from V and 2 bases from J, with 16 bases in between. From the 5' RACE reads, TCRdb called clonotypes with MiXCR, one entry per CDR3 protein. The table records 11,000 to 15,000 distinct CDR3 sequences, about 4.4% of them present only once.

This material consisted of lung tumor tissue, taken at surgery. This chain uses TRBV18 with TRBJ2-5; D might be TRBD1 or TRBD2, each matching 6 bases. The sequence derives from a female donor with early-stage non-small cell lung cancer. CDR3 region: CASSPNARGVQETQYF. CDR3 bases: TGTGCCAGCTCACCTAACGCGAGGGGGGTTCAAGAGACCCAGTACTTC. The entire variable domain, with the rest obtained from reference TRBV18 and TRBJ2-5, is as follows: NAGVMQNPRHLVRRRGQEARLRCSPMKGHSHVYWYRQLPEEGLKFMVYLQKENIIDESGMPKERFSAEFPKEGPSILRIQQVVRGDSAAYFCASSPNARGVQETQYFGPGTRLLVL.